These 30 T cell receptor beta chains originate from one sample sequenced in a study of cytomegalovirus exposure and HLA in healthy donors. PCR involved 60 Vbeta and 13 Jbeta primers. The assay was immunoSEQ multiplex PCR, and TCRdb's table has in-frame clones only and misses some. The sample contains some 44,000 clones, about nine tenths of which appear only once. The sequenced material came from PBMCs. The origin of the receptors is a middle-aged woman in good health and CMV-seropositive.

The V gene is TRBV6-1, the J gene TRBJ1-1; D possibly corresponds to TRBD1 (6 bases). Trimming removed 1 base at V and 0 bases at J, with 12 bases between. The CDR3 sequence is 16 residues long. Germline CDR1 and CDR2: MNHNS and SASEGT. CDR3 sequence (DNA): TGTGCCAGCAGTGAAGGCAGGACAGCCATGAACACTGAAGCTTTCTTT. Protein sequence: CASSEGRTAMNTEAFF.

J is TRBJ1-2 and V is TRBV6-5, with 7 bases that match TRBD1. The V and J ends lost 6 bases and 4 bases, in that order; junction bases with no gene match: 5. This CDR3 is built from 13 residues. CDR1 MNHEY and CDR2 SVGAGI come from the germline V gene. The CDR3 DNA sequence: TGTGCCAGCAGCCTTAACAGGGGCTATGGCTACACCTTC. Translation: CASSLNRGYGYTF.

This clone was picked up a small number of times. The chain combines TRBV25-1 with TRBJ2-7; 8 nucleotides align to TRBD1. Germline lookup yields CDR1 MGHDK and CDR2 SYGVNS. The J segment lost 2 bases and the V segment lost 4 bases, leaving 10 bases of the junction unmatched. This CDR3 is built from 16 residues. The CDR3 DNA reads TGTGCCAGCAGTGCCCCACAGGGGGGTGTGACCTACGAGCAGTACTTC. Residues: CASSAPQGGVTYEQYF.

V is TRBV29-1 and J is TRBJ2-5; TRBD2 matches at 14 bases. CDR1 is SQVTM and CDR2 is ANQGSEA in the germline V gene. The CDR3 totals 16 residues. Trimming removed 3 bases from V and 2 bases from J; junction bases left unmatched: 5. The CDR3 is CSVERTSGRPQETQYF. In nucleotides, the CDR3 is TGCAGCGTTGAGAGGACTAGCGGGAGGCCTCAAGAGACCCAGTACTTC.

The V gene is TRBV5-1, the J gene TRBJ2-7, with 8 nucleotides matching TRBD2. Germline V lookup: CDR1 SGHRS, CDR2 YFSETQ. The length of the CDR3 is 13 residues. V lost 4 bases to trimming and J lost 4 bases; unmatched junction nucleotides: 4. DNA of the CDR3: TGCGCCAGCAGCCTACTAGCGGCTTACGAGCAGTACTTC. Encoded protein: CASSLLAAYEQYF.

V gene TRBV2 combines with J gene TRBJ2-3; the D gene is possibly TRBD1 (5 bases). This CDR3 is built from 17 residues. Germline CDR1 reads SNHLY; CDR2 reads FYNNEI. V shed 6 bases and J shed 0 bases, with 19 bases lying between them. CDR3 protein: CASRKQGVRTSTDTQYF. The CDR3 DNA sequence: TGTGCCAGCAGAAAGCAAGGGGTACGAACTAGCACAGATACGCAGTATTTT.

This clone appeared a single time. V is TRBV5-1 and J is TRBJ2-1, with 8 bases matching TRBD2. CDR1 SGHRS and CDR2 YFSETQ come from the germline V gene. The trim removed 2 bases at V and 7 bases at J, leaving 8 bases unmatched. The CDR3 contains 15 residues. In nucleotides, the CDR3 is TGCGCCAGCAGCTTCGTAAGGACTAGCCAGAATGAGCAGTTCTTC. Its translation is CASSFVRTSQNEQFF.

The genes are TRBV27 and TRBJ2-7; TRBD1 matches at 10 bases. V dropped 3 bases and J dropped 2; count of bases not matched to a gene: 7. Germline lookup yields CDR1 MNHEY and CDR2 SMNVEV (reference sequence). CDR3 length: 16 amino acids. In DNA, the CDR3 is TGTGCCAGCAGTTTTGAGGGGACAGGGGTGGCCTACGAGCAGTACTTC. Translating it yields CASSFEGTGVAYEQYF.

The chain combines TRBV28 with TRBJ1-4; D remains ambiguous. Per the germline V gene, CDR1 is MDHEN and CDR2 is SYDVKM. The CDR3 length is 10 residues. Deletions cut 7 bases from V and 7 bases from J, with 4 bases between. The CDR3 DNA sequence: TGTGCCAGCATTCGTGAAAAACTGTTTTTT. Its translation is CASIREKLFF.

The V gene is TRBV7-2, the J gene TRBJ1-2; 7 nucleotides align to TRBD1. Germline V gene lookup returns CDR1 SGHTA and CDR2 FQGNSA. CDR3 size: 14 residues. J lost 4 bases, V lost 5 bases, and 7 bases had no gene match. CDR3 residues: CASSNRGYSYGYTF. The CDR3 DNA reads as TGTGCCAGCAGCAACAGGGGATATTCCTATGGCTACACCTTC.

The CDR3 sequence: CASRDPQGHGYTF. The CDR3 DNA is TGTGCCAGCAGGGACCCGCAGGGCCATGGCTACACCTTC. This chain links TRBV6-1 with TRBJ1-2; tentative D call: TRBD1 (5 bases). Germline V gene sequence: CDR1 MNHNS, CDR2 SASEGT. V lost 6 bases and J lost 6, with 14 bases in between. The CDR3 covers 13 residues.

The chain combines TRBV9 with TRBJ2-1; a weak D match, TRBD2 (6 bases). With 0 bases removed from V and 3 bases from J, the gap between germline ends came to 10 bases. Germline V gene lookup returns CDR1 SGDLS and CDR2 YYNGEE. The CDR3 covers 15 residues. The CDR3: CASSVDAGIYNEQFF. The CDR3, as DNA: TGTGCCAGCAGCGTAGACGCGGGGATCTACAATGAGCAGTTCTTC.

V usage is TRBV6-6 and J usage is TRBJ1-5; no clear D. Germline assignment: CDR1 MNHNY and CDR2 SVGAGI (reference sequence). This CDR3 spans 14 amino acids. The V end lost 4 bases, the J end lost 3 bases, and 10 bases lay between the germline ends. DNA of the CDR3: TGTGCCAGCAGTTCCGGGATCACCAATCAGCCCCAGCATTTT. It yields the protein CASSSGITNQPQHF.

The chain recombines TRBV9 with TRBJ1-3, with D maybe TRBD1 (6 bases). This CDR3 spans 14 amino acids. Germline CDR1 and CDR2: SGDLS and YYNGEE. V lost 0 bases to trimming and J lost 3 bases, with 7 bases between them. The CDR3 spells CASSVGTVGNTIYF. As DNA, the CDR3 is TGTGCCAGCAGCGTAGGGACAGTTGGAAACACCATATATTTT.

This clone was counted between two and nine times. The V call is TRBV6-5, the J call TRBJ1-1, with D tentatively TRBD1 (6 bases). CDR1 is MNHEY, CDR2 SVGAGI, per germline. CDR3 length: 13 amino acids. V lost 2 bases and J 6 bases, leaving 10 bases between the germline ends. Here the CDR3 reads CASSYEGGSEAFF. In DNA form, the CDR3 reads TGTGCCAGCAGTTACGAAGGGGGTTCTGAAGCTTTCTTT.

The gene calls are TRBV2 and TRBJ1-2, with 7 positions matching TRBD1. The CDR3 loop spans 15 amino acids. Germline CDR1 SNHLY, CDR2 FYNNEI. J lost 4 bases, V lost 5 bases, and 10 bases had no gene match. The chain's CDR3 is CASSSFRDSSYGYTF. The CDR3 nucleotides are TGTGCCAGCAGTTCGTTCCGGGACAGCTCCTATGGCTACACCTTC.

DNA of the CDR3: TGCAGCGTTGAAGTTCCCGAGAGTACCTACGAGCAGTACTTC. As protein: CSVEVPESTYEQYF. This chain uses TRBV29-1 with TRBJ2-7; D call uncertain. The germline gives CDR1 SQVTM, CDR2 ANQGSEA. V was shortened by 1 base and J by 2 bases, with 12 bases between the two germline ends. CDR3 length equals 14 residues.

The genes are TRBV5-1 and TRBJ2-3; 9 positions agree with TRBD2. The CDR3 covers 15 residues. Germline V gene data show CDR1 as SGHRS and CDR2 as YFSETQ. V gave up 1 base and J gave up 1 base; unmatched junction bases: 1. CDR3 sequence reads: CASSLRGGGTDTQYF. CDR3 in DNA: TGCGCCAGCAGCTTGCGCGGGGGGGGCACAGATACGCAGTATTTT.

The J gene is TRBJ2-1, the V gene TRBV5-1; 12 positions match TRBD1. The V and J ends lost 7 bases and 5 bases, in that order; junction bases with no gene match: 7. The germline CDR1 and CDR2 sequences are SGHRS and YFSETQ. The length of the CDR3 is 15 residues. The CDR3 DNA reads TGCGCCAGCGATCCCGGGACAGGGGGCAACAATGAGCAGTTCTTC. Translated: CASDPGTGGNNEQFF.

The gene calls are TRBV6-1 and TRBJ2-7; tentative D call: TRBD2 (7 bases). Per the germline V gene, CDR1 is MNHNS and CDR2 is SASEGT. V lost 5 bases, J lost 3 bases, and 17 bases lay in between. The CDR3 totals 15 residues. CDR3 DNA sequence: TGTGCCAGCAGTACACGGGGGGCCCCCCTCTACGAGCAGTACTTC. Translated, it gives CASSTRGAPLYEQYF.

The J gene is TRBJ2-2, the V gene TRBV10-1; 7 positions match TRBD2. Germline CDR1 reads WNHNN; CDR2 reads SYGVQD (reference sequence). Germline trimming cut 8 bases from V and 7 bases from J; bases unmatched to any gene: 13. This CDR3 has 15 amino acids. The CDR3 nucleotides read TGCGCCAGCGGGGGAGGGAGACCTTCGAGCGGGGAGCTGTTTTTT. It specifies CASGGGRPSSGELFF.

The V gene is TRBV7-2, the J gene TRBJ2-1; TRBD2 aligns across 10 bases. The germline V gene encodes CDR1 SGHTA and CDR2 FQGNSA. V trimming: 3 bases; J trimming: 3 bases; junction bases outside the gene matches: 2. This CDR3 is 15 amino acids long. The chain's CDR3 is CASSFTSGVYNEQFF. CDR3 coding DNA: TGTGCCAGCAGCTTCACTAGCGGGGTCTACAATGAGCAGTTCTTC.

The V gene is TRBV7-9, the J gene TRBJ1-4; 8 bases are a match to TRBD1. V lost 1 base, J lost 4 bases, and 5 bases stayed unmatched. The CDR3 covers 16 residues. From germline, CDR1 is SEHNR and CDR2 FQNEAQ (reference sequence). CDR3 nucleotide sequence: TGTGCCAGCAGCTTAGGGGACAGGCCGATTAATGAAAAACTGTTTTTT. Its translation is CASSLGDRPINEKLFF.

The chain uses TRBV10-2 and TRBJ1-2; D not certain. The CDR3 loop spans 12 amino acids. Trimming shortened V by 4 bases and J by 5 bases, and 8 bases separated the two germline ends. CDR1 and CDR2 from the germline V gene are WSHSY and SAAADI. The CDR3 sequence is CASSGQNYGYTF. The CDR3 DNA reads TGCGCCAGCAGTGGGCAGAATTATGGCTACACCTTC.

This chain connects TRBV7-9 to TRBJ2-2, with 8 bases aligning to TRBD1. The germline gives CDR1 SEHNR, CDR2 FQNEAQ (reference sequence). The J segment lost 4 bases and the V segment lost 4 bases, leaving 8 bases of the junction unmatched. The CDR3 is 16 amino acids. The CDR3 region has the DNA TGTGCCAGCAGCTCCGGACAGGGCCCGACCACCGGGGAGCTGTTTTTT. The encoded protein is CASSSGQGPTTGELFF.

CDR3 amino acids: CASSERLAGGPTTGELFF. The CDR3 nucleotides read TGTGCCAGCAGTGAGAGGCTAGCGGGGGGGCCCACCACCGGGGAGCTGTTTTTT. The chain joins TRBV25-1 to TRBJ2-2; 12 nucleotides align to TRBD2. CDR1 is MGHDK, CDR2 SYGVNS, per germline. V was pared by 3 bases and J by 4 bases, with 9 bases of the junction left unmatched. The CDR3 runs to 18 residues.

This chain links TRBV5-4 with TRBJ1-5; D is unresolved. The CDR3 sequence is 14 residues long. Trimming took 1 base from V and 3 from J, leaving 8 bases between them. Germline V gene lookup returns CDR1 SGHNT and CDR2 YYREEE (reference sequence). As DNA, the CDR3 is TGTGCCAGCAGCTTGTTTGGCAACAATCAGCCCCAGCATTTT. As protein: CASSLFGNNQPQHF.

The chain recombines TRBV6-5 with TRBJ1-5, with no clear D. Trimming cost V 5 bases and J 0 bases, with 8 bases left between them. The V gene's germline CDR1 is MNHEY and CDR2 SVGAGI. The CDR3 is 14 residues long. CDR3 protein: CASSVELSNQPQHF. The DNA of the CDR3 is TGTGCCAGCAGTGTGGAGCTTAGCAATCAGCCCCAGCATTTT.

The CDR3 loop reads CASSPWEAGGYEQYF. The CDR3 bases are TGTGCCAGCTCACCATGGGAGGCAGGGGGCTACGAGCAGTACTTC. V is TRBV18 and J is TRBJ2-7, with D possibly TRBD1 on 7 matching bases. The CDR3 has 15 amino acids. Germline CDR1 and CDR2: KGHSH and LQKENI. V dropped 2 bases and J dropped 3 bases, with 14 bases sitting between them.

This chain links TRBV5-5 with TRBJ2-6; no reliable D call. The CDR3 is 15 amino acids. V was cut by 5 bases and J by 2 bases, with 11 bases left in between. Germline V gene data show CDR1 as SGHKS and CDR2 as YYEKEE (reference sequence). CDR3 DNA: TGTGCCAGCAGGGCAATGGTTGCTGGGGCCAACGTCCTGACTTTC. Protein product: CASRAMVAGANVLTF.